A single sample is the source of the 21 T cell receptor beta chains below, sequenced in a study of graft-versus-host responses after intestinal transplantation. No antigen is known for these receptors. Libraries were prepared by immunoSEQ multiplex PCR; TCRdb keeps only in-frame clonotypes and omits some of them. Of 85,000 to 100,000 clones in the sample, roughly nine tenths are singletons; the top ten hold around 0.17%. The sample consisted of unstimulated CD4+ T cells sorted from spleen or lymph node cells, taken before intestinal transplant. The receptors stem from a human donor who received an intestinal transplant.

The chain joins TRBV5-4 to TRBJ2-1; 7 nucleotides match TRBD1. There are 11 residues in the CDR3. Germline CDR1 SGHNT, CDR2 YYREEE (reference sequence). V shed 3 bases and J 13 bases; nucleotides not matched to a gene: 4. This CDR3 reads CASSWGQSQFF. CDR3 DNA sequence: TGTGCCAGCAGCTGGGGACAGTCCCAGTTCTTC.

The chain has TRBV2 and TRBJ1-6, with TRBD1 matching over 10 bases. The CDR3 runs 13 residues. Losses at the gene ends were 7 bases for V and 9 bases for J; bases not matched to a gene: 3. CDR1 is SNHLY, CDR2 FYNNEI, per germline. The CDR3 loop is CASTGTGASPLHF. In DNA, the CDR3 is TGTGCCAGCACCGGGACAGGGGCTTCACCCCTCCACTTT.

The chain joins TRBV7-3 to TRBJ2-3, with D uncertain. Germline-derived CDR1 and CDR2 are SGHTA and FQGTGA. This CDR3 has 14 residues. Trimming shortened V by 2 bases and J by 0 bases, and 6 bases separated the two germline ends. The CDR3: CASSLFGSTDTQYF. In DNA form, the CDR3 reads TGTGCCAGCAGCTTATTCGGGAGCACAGATACGCAGTATTTT.

This rearrangement joins TRBV18 to TRBJ1-1, with D uncertain. The CDR3 runs 18 residues. Germline V gives CDR1 KGHSH, CDR2 LQKENI. Trimming cost V 4 bases and J 5 bases, with 26 bases left between them. This CDR3 reads CASSRTFSGMGRGTEAFF. The CDR3 DNA sequence: TGTGCCAGCTCACGCACGTTTAGTGGGATGGGTCGGGGAACTGAAGCTTTCTTT.

The chain uses TRBV5-6 and TRBJ2-1, with 7 bases identical to TRBD2. Per germline, CDR1 SGHDT and CDR2 YYEEEE. This CDR3 contains 15 residues. Trimming removed 6 bases from V and 2 bases from J; junction bases left unmatched: 8. In nucleotides, the CDR3 is TGTGCCAGCACCTTTACGGGAGGCCCCTACAATGAGCAGTTCTTC. It codes for CASTFTGGPYNEQFF.

The V and J genes are TRBV7-2 and TRBJ2-5; 10 nucleotides line up with TRBD1. V was clipped by 1 base and J by 5 bases; unmatched bases: 7. Germline V gene sequence: CDR1 SGHTA, CDR2 FQGNSA. This CDR3 has 16 residues. CDR3 sequence (DNA): TGTGCCAGCAGCTTAGTGGGGACAGGGGTTTTTGAGACCCAGTACTTC. As protein: CASSLVGTGVFETQYF.

This clone has only one observation. This chain uses TRBV5-1 with TRBJ2-2, with 9 bases fitting TRBD2. Germline V gene data show CDR1 as SGHRS and CDR2 as YFSETQ. With 2 bases clipped from V and 6 bases from J, the junction kept 8 bases outside the gene matches. This CDR3 comprises 16 residues. CDR3 loop: CASSLTSGRNSGELFF. The CDR3 nucleotides are TGCGCCAGCAGCTTAACAAGCGGGAGGAATTCCGGGGAGCTGTTTTTT.

The rearrangement joins TRBV7-7 to TRBJ2-3; TRBD2 matches at 9 bases. With 5 bases clipped from V and 5 bases from J, the junction kept 8 bases outside the gene matches. The germline gives CDR1 SSHAT, CDR2 FNYEAQ (reference sequence). This CDR3 is 15 amino acids long. The CDR3 nucleotides are TGTGCCAGCAGCCTTAGCGGGAGTCGCGGAGATACGCAGTATTTT. It codes for CASSLSGSRGDTQYF.

This clone was seen a few times. This rearrangement joins TRBV2 to TRBJ1-3; 9 bases line up with TRBD1. V was pared by 5 bases and J by 3 bases, with 8 bases of the junction left unmatched. CDR3 length: 16 residues. The germline V gene encodes CDR1 SNHLY and CDR2 FYNNEI. CDR3 DNA: TGTGCCAGCAGTAGATCAGGGACAGGGATTGGAAACACCATATATTTT. It is translated as CASSRSGTGIGNTIYF.

CDR3 loop: CASSPSSLSGRASDTQYF. The CDR3 nucleotides are TGCGCCAGCAGCCCTTCCTCCCTAAGCGGGAGGGCCTCAGATACGCAGTATTTT. This chain joins TRBV5-1 and TRBJ2-3, with TRBD2 matching 10 bases. From germline, CDR1 is SGHRS and CDR2 YFSETQ. This CDR3 is built from 18 residues. Germline trimming cut 4 bases from V and 4 bases from J; bases unmatched to any gene: 15.

This chain links TRBV7-3 with TRBJ2-7; 9 nucleotides match TRBD1. CDR3 length equals 16 residues. In germline, CDR1 is SGHTA, CDR2 FQGTGA. Trimming took 0 bases from V and 2 from J; bases not matched to a gene: 5. The CDR3 sequence: CASSLTGTGLTYEQYF. The CDR3 coding sequence is TGTGCCAGCAGCTTAACGGGGACAGGGCTAACCTACGAGCAGTACTTC.

The V and J genes are TRBV5-4 and TRBJ1-4, with a tentative D call TRBD1 (6 bases). V dropped 3 bases and J dropped 8 bases, with 14 bases sitting between them. There are 14 residues in the CDR3. Germline CDR1 SGHNT, CDR2 YYREEE (reference sequence). The chain's CDR3 is CASSSQGSGEKLFF. DNA of the CDR3: TGTGCCAGCAGCTCACAGGGCTCTGGGGAAAAACTGTTTTTT.

This clone was seen only once. V is TRBV5-4 and J is TRBJ2-5; 10 positions match TRBD1. V dropped 4 bases and J dropped 1; count of bases not matched to a gene: 13. The CDR3 sequence is 18 residues long. Germline values: CDR1 SGHNT, CDR2 YYREEE (reference sequence). CDR3 region: CASSPPPDRGRSQETQYF. The CDR3 coding sequence is TGTGCCAGCAGCCCCCCGCCCGACAGGGGGCGCTCCCAAGAGACCCAGTACTTC.

V usage is TRBV10-2 and J usage is TRBJ2-7; 9 positions match TRBD1. Germline CDR1 reads WSHSY; CDR2 reads SAAADI. The CDR3 sequence is 15 residues long. Trimming removed 7 bases from V and 1 base from J; junction bases left unmatched: 8. The DNA for the CDR3 is TGCGCCAGCATTCCGCTGGGACAGGGTTCCTACGAGCAGTACTTC. Protein sequence: CASIPLGQGSYEQYF.

The gene calls are TRBV5-1 and TRBJ1-1; no reliable D call. Trimming pared 0 bases from V and 6 bases from J, leaving 9 bases between. The CDR3 extends over 13 amino acids. The germline gives CDR1 SGHRS, CDR2 YFSETQ. The CDR3 nucleotides read TGCGCCAGCAGCTTGGCGGGAATCGCTGAAGCTTTCTTT. As protein: CASSLAGIAEAFF.

About this clone: A read error may account for a junction end that differs from germline. The chain is built from TRBV5-1 and TRBJ2-3; the match to TRBD2 covers 9 bases. The CDR3 totals 16 residues. CDR1 and CDR2 (germline): SGHRS, YFSETQ. The CDR3 DNA reads as TGCGCCAGCAGCTTGGGGACCTTAGCGGGGGCTGGTGATACGAATTTT. This codes for CASSLGTLAGAGDTNF.

The rearrangement joins TRBV7-8 to TRBJ2-2; the match to TRBD2 covers 9 bases. The CDR3 covers 16 residues. V dropped 0 bases and J dropped 3; count of bases not matched to a gene: 2. The germline gives CDR1 SGHVS, CDR2 FQNEAQ. CDR3 nucleotides: TGTGCCAGCAGCTTAGCCCGACTAGCGGACACCGGGGAGCTGTTTTTT. The encoded protein is CASSLARLADTGELFF.

The chain uses TRBV4-3 and TRBJ2-1; 12 nucleotides match TRBD2. The CDR3 has 16 residues. Germline loops: CDR1 LGHNA, CDR2 YSLEER. Losses at the gene ends were 4 bases for V and 4 bases for J; bases not matched to a gene: 5. The CDR3 is CASSRLAGDAYNEQFF. In nucleotides, the CDR3 is TGCGCCAGCAGCCGACTAGCGGGGGATGCTTACAATGAGCAGTTCTTC.

The chain is built from TRBV6-6 and TRBJ1-2, with TRBD1 matching over 10 bases. The CDR3 has 13 amino acids. V lost 4 bases, J lost 6 bases, and 2 bases stayed unmatched. Germline assignment: CDR1 MNHNY and CDR2 SVGAGI (reference sequence). DNA for the CDR3: TGTGCCAGCAGTTCCGGGACAGGGGATGGCTACACCTTC. Its protein is CASSSGTGDGYTF.

This clone appeared once. The gene calls are TRBV19 and TRBJ1-5; TRBD1 agrees at 8 bases. The CDR3 sequence is 16 residues long. Germline V gene sequence: CDR1 LNHDA, CDR2 SQIVND (reference sequence). V gave up 4 bases and J gave up 0 bases; unmatched junction bases: 5. The CDR3 sequence: CASSTRTGYSNQPQHF. CDR3 in DNA: TGTGCCAGTAGTACCCGGACAGGGTATAGCAATCAGCCCCAGCATTTT.

V is TRBV2 and J is TRBJ1-2, with D unresolved. The germline V gene encodes CDR1 SNHLY and CDR2 FYNNEI. The CDR3 totals 16 residues. V lost 1 base and J 4 bases, leaving 16 bases between the germline ends. The chain's CDR3 is CASSEVQEGSLYGYTF. CDR3 sequence (DNA): TGTGCCAGCAGTGAAGTTCAGGAAGGATCCCTCTATGGCTACACCTTC.